The clone carrying this TCR beta chain was seen more than once but under ten times. Its antigen is currently unknown. The study reverse transcribed the entire isolated RNA, so it sequenced expressed TCRB transcripts. Using immunoSEQ multiplex PCR, the repertoire was profiled, and TCRdb retains in-frame clones only, with some absent. This sample has 970,000 or so clones, with roughly 15% found just once. The sample belongs to a study of beta chain features in type 1 diabetes. Points from the study as a whole: Among all four CD4+ subsets, Type 1 diabetes patients had TCRB CDR3s that were moderately but significantly shorter.

V lost 6 bases, J lost 0 bases, and 14 bases lay in between. The CDR3 is made up of 15 amino acids. Germline V gives CDR1 KGHSH, CDR2 LQKENI. Sequencing was performed on naive CD4+ T cells from blood. The J gene is TRBJ1-2, the V gene TRBV18; D is undetermined. The source is a woman under 30 in good health. The DNA for the CDR3 is TGTGCCAGCTCGCCGAACAGTACTCCTAACTATGGCTACACCTTC. Its translation is CASSPNSTPNYGYTF.